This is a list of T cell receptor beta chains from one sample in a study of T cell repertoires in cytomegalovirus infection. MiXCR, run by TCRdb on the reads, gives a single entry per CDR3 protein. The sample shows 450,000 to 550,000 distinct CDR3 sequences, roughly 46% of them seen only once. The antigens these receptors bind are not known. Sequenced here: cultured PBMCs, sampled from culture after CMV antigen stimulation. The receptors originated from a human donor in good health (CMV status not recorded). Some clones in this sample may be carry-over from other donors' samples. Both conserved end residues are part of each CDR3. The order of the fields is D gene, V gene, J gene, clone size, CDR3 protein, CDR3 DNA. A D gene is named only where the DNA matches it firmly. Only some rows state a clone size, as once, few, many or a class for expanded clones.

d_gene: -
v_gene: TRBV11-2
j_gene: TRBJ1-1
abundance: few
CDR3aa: CASSQGTTDEAFF
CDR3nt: TGTGCCAGCAGCCAAGGGACAACTGATGAAGCTTTCTTT

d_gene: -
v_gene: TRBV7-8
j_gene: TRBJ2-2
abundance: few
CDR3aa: CASSVAGLGTLTGELFF
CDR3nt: TGTGCCAGCAGCGTCGCGGGGCTAGGGACACTCACCGGGGAGCTGTTTTTT

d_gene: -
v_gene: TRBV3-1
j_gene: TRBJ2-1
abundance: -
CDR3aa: CASSQDSWAESSYNEQFF
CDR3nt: TGTGCCAGCAGCCAAGATTCATGGGCGGAGAGCTCCTACAATGAGCAGTTCTTC

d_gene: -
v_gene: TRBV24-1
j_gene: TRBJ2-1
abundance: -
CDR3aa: CATSDLNRAPYNEQFF
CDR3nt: TGTGCCACCAGTGATCTAAACAGGGCCCCCTACAATGAGCAGTTCTTC

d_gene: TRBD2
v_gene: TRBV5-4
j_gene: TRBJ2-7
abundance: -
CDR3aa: CASSLDPSGSSYEQYF
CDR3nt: TGTGCCAGCAGCTTGGACCCTAGCGGGAGTTCCTACGAGCAGTACTTC

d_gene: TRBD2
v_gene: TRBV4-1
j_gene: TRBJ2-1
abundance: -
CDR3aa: CASSQEGRGGLAGYNEQFF
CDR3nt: TGCGCCAGCAGCCAAGAAGGAAGGGGAGGACTAGCGGGCTACAATGAGCAGTTCTTC

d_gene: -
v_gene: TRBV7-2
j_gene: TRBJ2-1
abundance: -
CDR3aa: CASSWWEPNEQFF
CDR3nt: TGTGCCAGCAGCTGGTGGGAGCCGAATGAGCAGTTCTTC

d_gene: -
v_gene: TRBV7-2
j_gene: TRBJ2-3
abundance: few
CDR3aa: CASSPVPGRPPDTQYF
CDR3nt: TGTGCCAGCAGCCCAGTACCCGGCCGGCCCCCAGATACGCAGTATTTT

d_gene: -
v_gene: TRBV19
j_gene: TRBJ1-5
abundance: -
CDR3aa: CASSLDSSSNQPQHF
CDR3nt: TGTGCCAGTAGTCTGGACAGTTCGAGCAATCAGCCCCAGCATTTT

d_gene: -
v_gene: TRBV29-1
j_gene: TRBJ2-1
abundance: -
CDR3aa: CSAQRDRGYNEQFF
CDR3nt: TGCAGCGCCCAGAGGGATCGAGGTTACAATGAGCAGTTCTTC

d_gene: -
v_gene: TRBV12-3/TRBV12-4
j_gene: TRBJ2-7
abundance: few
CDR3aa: CASRWRGTEQYF
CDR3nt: TGTGCCAGCCGCTGGAGGGGCACCGAGCAGTACTTC

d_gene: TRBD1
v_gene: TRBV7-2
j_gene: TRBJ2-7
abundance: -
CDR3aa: CASSYRDRGTREQYF
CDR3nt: TGTGCCAGCAGTTATCGGGACAGGGGCACTCGTGAGCAGTACTTC

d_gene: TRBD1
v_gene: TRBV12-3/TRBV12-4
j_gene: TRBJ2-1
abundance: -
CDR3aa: CASTSGQGGYEQFF
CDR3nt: TGTGCCAGCACCTCGGGACAGGGAGGATATGAGCAGTTCTTC

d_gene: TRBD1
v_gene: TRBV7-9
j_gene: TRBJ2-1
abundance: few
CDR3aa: CASSQPGQMTISEQFF
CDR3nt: TGTGCCAGCAGCCAACCGGGACAGATGACAATCAGTGAGCAGTTCTTC

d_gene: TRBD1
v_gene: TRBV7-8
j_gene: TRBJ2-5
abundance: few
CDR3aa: CASSLPGGSQGAAQYF
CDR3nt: TGTGCCAGCAGCTTACCAGGGGGGTCGCAGGGGGCGGCCCAGTACTTC

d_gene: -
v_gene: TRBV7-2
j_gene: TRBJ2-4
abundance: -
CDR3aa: CASSRAQLKNIQYF
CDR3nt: TGTGCCAGCAGCCGTGCACAGCTCAAAAACATTCAGTACTTC

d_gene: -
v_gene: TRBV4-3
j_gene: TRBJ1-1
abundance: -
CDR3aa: CASSQSGGNTEAFF
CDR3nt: TGCGCCAGCAGCCAGTCGGGGGGGAACACTGAAGCTTTCTTT

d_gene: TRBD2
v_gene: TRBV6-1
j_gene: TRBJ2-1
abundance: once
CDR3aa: CASSYQTSSGSYNEQFF
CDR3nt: TGTGCCAGCAGTTACCAGACATCTAGCGGTTCCTACAATGAGCAGTTCTTC

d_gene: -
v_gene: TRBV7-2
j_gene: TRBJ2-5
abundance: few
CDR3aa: CASSTRSRGWETQYF
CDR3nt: TGTGCCAGCAGCACCAGGAGCCGGGGGTGGGAGACCCAGTACTTC

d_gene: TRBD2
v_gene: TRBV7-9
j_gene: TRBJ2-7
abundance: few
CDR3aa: CASSRGGDEQYF
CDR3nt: TGTGCCAGCAGCCGGGGAGGGGACGAGCAGTACTTC

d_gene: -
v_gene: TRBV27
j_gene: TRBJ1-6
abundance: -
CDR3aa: CASSYGQHRNSPLHF
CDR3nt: TGTGCCAGCAGCTACGGACAGCATAGGAATTCACCCCTCCACTTT

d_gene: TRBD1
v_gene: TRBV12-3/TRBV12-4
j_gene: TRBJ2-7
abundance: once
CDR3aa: CASSLVTGAQYF
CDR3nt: TGTGCCAGCAGTTTAGTTACAGGGGCTCAGTACTTC

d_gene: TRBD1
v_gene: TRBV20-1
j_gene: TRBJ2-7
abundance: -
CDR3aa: CSASLTGGDYEQYF
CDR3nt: TGCAGTGCTAGTCTGACAGGGGGGGATTACGAGCAGTACTTC

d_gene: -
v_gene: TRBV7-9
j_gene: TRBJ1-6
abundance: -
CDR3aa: CASSSLSWTDSPLHF
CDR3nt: TGTGCCAGCAGCTCCCTATCCTGGACCGATTCACCCCTCCACTTT

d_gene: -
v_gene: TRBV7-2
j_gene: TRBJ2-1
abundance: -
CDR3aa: CASSSSLYNEQFF
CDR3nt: TGTGCCAGCAGCTCCAGCCTCTACAATGAGCAGTTCTTC

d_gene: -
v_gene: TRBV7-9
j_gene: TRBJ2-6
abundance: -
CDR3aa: CAGTGTSSSGANVLTF
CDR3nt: TGTGCCGGGACCGGGACTTCCAGCTCTGGGGCCAACGTCCTGACTTTC

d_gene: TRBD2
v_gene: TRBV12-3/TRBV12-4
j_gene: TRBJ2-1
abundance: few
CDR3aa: CASKAAGGSYNEQFF
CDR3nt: TGTGCCAGCAAGGCAGCGGGAGGGTCCTACAATGAGCAGTTCTTC

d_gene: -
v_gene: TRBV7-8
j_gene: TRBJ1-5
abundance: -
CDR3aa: CASSQGGPVSNQPQHF
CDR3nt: TGTGCCAGCAGCCAGGGCGGTCCCGTTAGCAATCAGCCCCAGCATTTT

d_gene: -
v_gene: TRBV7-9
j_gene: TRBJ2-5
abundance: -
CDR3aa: CASSLVSWAGIEETQYF
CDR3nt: TGTGCCAGCAGCTTAGTCTCCTGGGCGGGGATAGAGGAGACCCAGTACTTC